The 15 T cell receptor beta chains given below trace back to one sample, sequenced in a study of cytomegalovirus exposure and HLA in healthy donors. Primers for the PCR totalled 60 Vbeta and 13 Jbeta. Assay used: immunoSEQ multiplex PCR; TCRdb lists only in-frame clones, some missing. The repertoire holds 130,000 or so clones, with roughly 74% as singletons. The sample consisted of PBMCs. The receptors derive from a man aged 35-49 years in good health and CMV-seronegative.

V is TRBV7-3 and J is TRBJ2-3, with D possibly being TRBD2 (6 bases). Between the trimmed V and J ends, which lost 5 bases and 0 bases, there was a span of 6 bases. From germline, CDR1 is SGHTA and CDR2 FQGTGA. The length of the CDR3 is 13 residues. In nucleotides, the CDR3 is TGTGCCAGCAGCGGGGGGAGCACAGATACGCAGTATTTT. Residues: CASSGGSTDTQYF.

The chain employs TRBV2 and TRBJ2-2; D is possibly TRBD1 (5 bases). CDR3 length: 16 amino acids. Trimming shortened V by 3 bases and J by 3 bases, and 14 bases separated the two germline ends. Germline loops: CDR1 SNHLY, CDR2 FYNNEI. The CDR3: CASSDWQLRDTGELFF. The CDR3 DNA follows: TGTGCCAGCAGTGATTGGCAGCTCAGGGACACCGGGGAGCTGTTTTTT.

The chain couples TRBV10-3 to TRBJ2-7; 10 bases align to TRBD1. The germline V gene has CDR1 ENHRY and CDR2 SYGVKD. V gave up 6 bases and J gave up 4 bases; unmatched junction bases: 6. The CDR3 length is 14 residues. The CDR3 nucleotides are TGTGCCATCAGCGGTACGGACAGGGGGTACGAGCAGTACTTC. Translation gives CAISGTDRGYEQYF.

The V call is TRBV5-1, the J call TRBJ2-3, with 14 bases identical to TRBD2. Trimming cost V 2 bases and J 2 bases; bases outside gene matches: 13. Looked up from germline, CDR1 is SGHRS and CDR2 is YFSETQ. CDR3 size: 20 residues. The CDR3 nucleotides read TGCGCCAGCAGCTTATTTCCGGGACTAGCGGGGGTATCATTCACAGATACGCAGTATTTT. Translating gives CASSLFPGLAGVSFTDTQYF.

The gene calls are TRBV28 and TRBJ2-2, with D perhaps matching TRBD1 (6 bases). The V gene lost 8 bases and the J gene lost 6 bases, with 22 bases spanning the gap. CDR3 size: 16 residues. CDR1 is MDHEN, CDR2 SYDVKM, per germline. For the CDR3, the DNA is TGTGCCAGCCACGCGACCTGGACAGACCCCCCCGGGGAGCTGTTTTTT. It specifies CASHATWTDPPGELFF.

The J gene is TRBJ2-5, the V gene TRBV5-6, with TRBD2 matching 12 bases. This CDR3 comprises 16 residues. The V gene end was trimmed by 1 base and the J gene end by 5 bases; junction bases not matched to a gene: 6. Per germline, CDR1 SGHDT and CDR2 YYEEEE. CDR3: CASSLSTSGGTETQYF. DNA of the CDR3: TGTGCCAGCAGCTTGAGTACTAGCGGGGGGACGGAGACCCAGTACTTC. The full variable domain, with the rest looked up from reference TRBV5-6 and TRBJ2-5, is DAGVTQSPTHLIKTRGQQVTLRCSPKSGHDTVSWYQQALGQGPQFIFQYYEEEERQRGNFPDRFSGHQFPNYSSELNVNALLLGDSALYLCASSLSTSGGTETQYFGPGTRLLVL.

The chain couples TRBV2 to TRBJ1-2, with D possibly TRBD1 on 6 matching bases. The CDR3 has 13 amino acids. Germline values: CDR1 SNHLY, CDR2 FYNNEI. V was cut by 4 bases and J by 2 bases, with 8 bases left in between. In nucleotides, the CDR3 is TGTGCCAGCAGTGTGGACAGCAACTATGGCTACACCTTC. Protein: CASSVDSNYGYTF.

V gene TRBV7-9 combines with J gene TRBJ2-1; 9 bases line up with TRBD2. This CDR3 spans 18 amino acids. V gave up 6 bases and J gave up 1 base; unmatched junction bases: 13. Germline CDR1 and CDR2: SEHNR and FQNEAQ (reference sequence). In DNA, the CDR3 is TGTGCCAGCAGTCAAGGACTTGCGGGGGGGACGTCCTACAATGAGCAGTTCTTC. Translating it yields CASSQGLAGGTSYNEQFF.

This clone has just a few counts. V gene TRBV5-3 combines with J gene TRBJ1-1; possibly TRBD1 for D (6 bases). TRBV5-3 is labeled an ORF, and its function is uncertain. CDR3 length equals 14 residues. V gave up 1 base and J gave up 1 base, with 8 bases separating them. The CDR3 nucleotides read TGTGCCAGAAGCTTGCAGGGGCCGAACACTGAAGCTTTCTTT. It specifies CARSLQGPNTEAFF.

The V gene is TRBV6-6, the J gene TRBJ2-3; the match to TRBD2 covers 7 bases. Trimming cost V 3 bases and J 2 bases; bases outside gene matches: 8. The CDR3 sequence is 16 residues long. Germline loops: CDR1 MNHNY, CDR2 SVGAGI (reference sequence). CDR3 amino acids: CASSYGWGGNTDTQYF. The CDR3 nucleotides are TGTGCCAGCAGTTATGGATGGGGGGGAAACACAGATACGCAGTATTTT.

This CDR3 reads CSVEDPGHHEQYF. In DNA form, the CDR3 reads TGCAGCGTTGAGGACCCCGGACACCACGAGCAGTACTTC. The chain couples TRBV29-1 to TRBJ2-5; a weak D match, TRBD1 (5 bases). The DNA end lines up better with TRBJ2-7; the J call may be wrong. CDR3 length: 13 amino acids. Germline V CDR1 and CDR2: SQVTM, ANQGSEA.

The chain employs TRBV9 and TRBJ2-7, with 8 bases lining up with TRBD1. The CDR3 covers 15 residues. The V gene end was trimmed by 0 bases and the J gene end by 6 bases; junction bases not matched to a gene: 8. Germline CDR1 is SGDLS and CDR2 is YYNGEE. In DNA, the CDR3 is TGTGCCAGCAGCGTAGTAGCGACAGGGGTTGGCGAGCAGTACTTC. Encoded protein: CASSVVATGVGEQYF.

V is TRBV6-6 and J is TRBJ2-5; TRBD1 is a possible D gene (7 bases). V was cut by 6 bases and J by 3 bases, with 14 bases left in between. The CDR3 spans 14 residues. The germline V gene encodes CDR1 MNHNY and CDR2 SVGAGI (reference sequence). The CDR3, as DNA: TGTGCCAGCAGGCCCGACAGGGAGGAAGAGACCCAGTACTTC. This codes for CASRPDREEETQYF.

This sequence joins TRBV2 and TRBJ2-7; 9 nucleotides line up with TRBD2. Losses at the gene ends were 7 bases for V and 3 bases for J; bases not matched to a gene: 13. The germline CDR1 and CDR2 sequences are SNHLY and FYNNEI. The CDR3 loop spans 16 amino acids. CDR3 sequence: CASIKGTSWNRYEQYF. CDR3 bases: TGTGCCAGCATCAAGGGGACTAGCTGGAATCGCTACGAGCAGTACTTC.

This sequence joins TRBV27 and TRBJ2-1, with 11 nucleotides matching TRBD2. V trimming: 5 bases; J trimming: 7 bases; junction bases outside the gene matches: 7. Germline V gives CDR1 MNHEY, CDR2 SMNVEV (reference sequence). The CDR3 extends over 15 amino acids. The CDR3 reads CASSPGLAGWNEQFF. For the CDR3, the DNA is TGTGCCAGCAGTCCCGGACTAGCGGGCTGGAATGAGCAGTTCTTC.